The 21 T cell receptor beta chains reported below all come from one sample, sequenced in a study of shared clonotypes between healthy human individuals. CD45RO-negative CD8 cells positively selected for CCR7 made up the naive population, which excluded terminally differentiated effector memory CD45RA+ cells. The table came from immunoSEQ multiplex PCR; TCRdb's copy has only in-frame clones and leaves some out. The data show 750,000 to 1,000,000 clones, more than 85% seen once. Sequencing was carried out using naive CD8+ T cells sorted from blood. These receptors all come from a man under 40 in good health.

The DNA for the CDR3 is TGTGCTAGTGGATGGGCAGGGCTGAACAATGAGCAGTTCTTC. As protein: CASGWAGLNNEQFF. The chain uses TRBV12-5 and TRBJ2-1; maybe TRBD1 (5 bases). This CDR3 has 14 residues. The germline CDR1 and CDR2 sequences are LGHNT and FRNRAP. The V end was cut by 6 bases, the J end by 5 bases, with 14 bases between.

This clone has just one count. The chain carries TRBV29-1 and TRBJ2-1; 14 nucleotides line up with TRBD2. The CDR3 extends over 15 amino acids. J lost 6 bases, V lost 3 bases, and 4 bases had no gene match. The germline V gene has CDR1 SQVTM and CDR2 ANQGSEA. The CDR3 DNA sequence: TGCAGCGTTGAGGGAGGGACTAGCGGGAGCAATGAGCAGTTCTTC. It yields the protein CSVEGGTSGSNEQFF.

In its sample, this clone was seen once. The chain carries TRBV6-1 and TRBJ2-7, with D unclear. The CDR3 is made up of 15 amino acids. Trimming shortened V by 1 base and J by 4 bases, and 14 bases separated the two germline ends. The germline CDR1 and CDR2 sequences are MNHNS and SASEGT. CDR3 sequence: CASSEELAVIYEQYF. The CDR3 DNA follows: TGTGCCAGCAGTGAAGAACTGGCAGTTATATACGAGCAGTACTTC.

V usage is TRBV7-6 and J usage is TRBJ2-7; the D gene is possibly TRBD2 (7 bases). Germline V gives CDR1 SGHVS, CDR2 FNYEAQ. Trimming took 3 bases from V and 6 from J, leaving 18 bases between them. This CDR3 contains 15 residues. The CDR3 is CASSLGRGPSLEQYF. The CDR3 nucleotides read TGTGCCAGCAGCTTGGGGCGGGGGCCCTCCCTCGAGCAGTACTTC.

A note on this clone: A much larger clone is a single base away; this may be a read error. At the DNA level, this CDR3 is encoded by other sequences in the same sample as well. This chain joins TRBV6-6 and TRBJ2-7; D is uncertain. Per the germline V gene, CDR1 is MNHNY and CDR2 is SVGAGI (reference sequence). The CDR3 length is 11 residues. Trimming took 5 bases from V and 2 from J, leaving 4 bases between them. The CDR3 sequence is CASSGAYEQYF. CDR3 coding DNA: TGTGCCAGCAGTGGGGCCTACGAGCAGTACTTC.

In regard to this clone: Other DNA variants within this sample encode the same CDR3. The chain is built from TRBV27 and TRBJ2-7, with 11 bases lining up with TRBD1. Germline assignment: CDR1 MNHEY and CDR2 SMNVEV (reference sequence). The CDR3 contains 15 residues. J lost 1 base, V lost 5 bases, and 4 bases had no gene match. The CDR3 here is CASSLGQGASYEQYF. Here the CDR3 DNA reads TGTGCCAGCAGTCTCGGACAGGGGGCATCCTACGAGCAGTACTTC.

The chain has TRBV19 and TRBJ2-5, with TRBD2 as a possible D gene (5 bases). Germline V lookup: CDR1 LNHDA, CDR2 SQIVND (reference sequence). This CDR3 is built from 14 residues. Trimming stripped 6 bases from V and 2 bases from J, with 13 bases between. The CDR3: CASRATRGQETQYF. CDR3 nucleotides: TGTGCCAGTAGGGCGACACGGGGACAAGAGACCCAGTACTTC.

The chain uses TRBV28 and TRBJ2-7, with D unresolved. This CDR3 spans 12 amino acids. Germline CDR1 reads MDHEN; CDR2 reads SYDVKM. V lost 7 bases to trimming and J lost 0 bases, with 7 bases between them. CDR3 bases: TGTGCCAGCAAGTCTATCTCCTACGAGCAGTACTTC. Translating it yields CASKSISYEQYF.

J is TRBJ2-7 and V is TRBV2; 9 nucleotides align to TRBD1. The CDR3 sequence is 14 residues long. CDR1 and CDR2 (germline): SNHLY, FYNNEI. With V trimmed by 8 bases and J by 5 bases, 10 bases remained unmatched. The CDR3 bases are TGTGCCAGCTTTATTACAGGGGGCGAACACGAGCAGTACTTC. It translates to CASFITGGEHEQYF.

This chain links TRBV12-5 with TRBJ2-3; D is undetermined. The CDR3 length is 11 residues. Germline V gives CDR1 LGHNT, CDR2 FRNRAP. V was pared by 1 base and J by 4 bases, with 0 bases between. The CDR3 DNA reads TGTGCTAGTGGTTTGGCAGATACGCAGTATTTT. Protein: CASGLADTQYF.

The chain recombines TRBV9 with TRBJ2-7, with a weak D call TRBD1 (6 bases). From germline, CDR1 is SGDLS and CDR2 YYNGEE. The germline V and J ends were trimmed by 3 bases and 1 base, with 11 bases remaining between them. This CDR3 has 14 amino acids. This chain's CDR3 is CASSAKGESYEQYF. The DNA of the CDR3 is TGTGCCAGCAGCGCCAAGGGGGAGTCCTACGAGCAGTACTTC.

This chain connects TRBV11-3 to TRBJ2-1, with 12 bases identical to TRBD2. CDR1 is SGHNT, CDR2 YENEEA, per germline. This CDR3 spans 15 amino acids. The trim removed 5 bases at V and 10 bases at J, leaving 9 bases unmatched. The CDR3 reads CASSPRTSGIREQFF. CDR3 nucleotides: TGTGCCAGCAGCCCCCGGACTAGCGGGATCCGAGAGCAGTTCTTC.

The CDR3 DNA reads as TGTGCCAGTAGTATTGGGGTAGGAGCTCTTGGCTACACCTTC. Translating gives CASSIGVGALGYTF. The V gene is TRBV19, the J gene TRBJ1-2; D call uncertain. Germline CDR1 LNHDA, CDR2 SQIVND (reference sequence). Trimming removed 3 bases from V and 7 bases from J, with 15 bases in between. The CDR3 extends over 14 amino acids.

The chain is built from TRBV6-5 and TRBJ2-5; D possibly corresponds to TRBD2 (6 bases). Per the germline V gene, CDR1 is MNHEY and CDR2 is SVGAGI. With 0 bases removed from V and 5 bases from J, the gap between germline ends came to 10 bases. CDR3 length: 14 residues. The CDR3: CASSYSRDVETQYF. CDR3 DNA: TGTGCCAGCAGTTACTCGCGGGACGTGGAGACCCAGTACTTC.

The CDR3 nucleotides are TGTGCCAGCAGCTTGATACGTAGCGGAAAGTACAATGAGCAGTTCTTC. This sequence encodes CASSLIRSGKYNEQFF. This sequence joins TRBV7-9 and TRBJ2-1, with a weak D call TRBD2 (6 bases). Germline lookup yields CDR1 SEHNR and CDR2 FQNEAQ (reference sequence). The CDR3 loop spans 16 amino acids. V was trimmed by 3 bases and J by 4 bases, leaving 16 bases between them. Based on the CDR3 plus reference TRBV7-9 and TRBJ2-1, the full variable domain is DTGVSQNPRHKITKRGQNVTFRCDPISEHNRLYWYRQTLGQGPEFLTYFQNEAQLEKSRLLSDRFSAERPKGSFSTLEIQRTEQGDSAMYLCASSLIRSGKYNEQFFGPGTRLTVL.

This chain connects TRBV7-9 to TRBJ2-3; 7 nucleotides align to TRBD2. Losses at the gene ends were 10 bases for V and 2 bases for J; bases not matched to a gene: 6. This CDR3 has 13 amino acids. The V gene's germline CDR1 is SEHNR and CDR2 FQNEAQ (reference sequence). CDR3 sequence: CAKSSGFTDTQYF. In DNA, the CDR3 is TGTGCCAAATCTAGCGGATTCACAGATACGCAGTATTTT.

The chain links TRBV25-1 to TRBJ2-6; 9 bases fit TRBD1. The CDR3 has 16 residues. In germline, CDR1 is MGHDK, CDR2 SYGVNS. Trimming removed 5 bases from V and 3 bases from J; junction bases left unmatched: 5. As DNA, the CDR3 is TGTGCCAGCAGTTACCGGGACAGGGTTGGGGCCAACGTCCTGACTTTC. This encodes CASSYRDRVGANVLTF.

V usage is TRBV11-3 and J usage is TRBJ2-7; D is possibly TRBD1 (6 bases). This CDR3 region has 15 residues. Germline loops: CDR1 SGHNT, CDR2 YENEEA. V dropped 1 base and J dropped 0 bases, with 10 bases sitting between them. The CDR3 nucleotides are TGTGCCAGCAGCTTAGGGCAGGGGATCTCCTACGAGCAGTACTTC. Translated: CASSLGQGISYEQYF.

The chain carries TRBV27 and TRBJ1-2; D is perhaps TRBD1 (6 bases). Trimming removed 2 bases from V and 7 bases from J, with 17 bases in between. Looked up from germline, CDR1 is MNHEY and CDR2 is SMNVEV (reference sequence). This CDR3 comprises 15 residues. The DNA for the CDR3 is TGTGCCAGCAGTTTAAGTGGGCGGGGGGCCCTTGGCTACACCTTC. Residues: CASSLSGRGALGYTF.

As to this clone: The sample contains more than one DNA sequence encoding this CDR3. This chain connects TRBV9 to TRBJ2-7, with 9 bases aligning to TRBD2. The germline V gene encodes CDR1 SGDLS and CDR2 YYNGEE. The length of the CDR3 is 15 residues. The J segment lost 3 bases and the V segment lost 0 bases, leaving 4 bases of the junction unmatched. CDR3 in amino acids: CASSVEGSGSYEQYF. DNA for the CDR3: TGTGCCAGCAGCGTAGAAGGTAGCGGGAGCTACGAGCAGTACTTC.

This clone was seen a handful of times. The chain is built from TRBV7-9 and TRBJ2-2, with 7 nucleotides matching TRBD1. This CDR3 spans 15 amino acids. Germline CDR1 is SEHNR and CDR2 is FQNEAQ (reference sequence). The V segment lost 5 bases and the J segment 5 bases; nucleotides outside the gene matches: 8. The DNA of the CDR3 is TGTGCCAGCAGCCGAAGACAGGGCCCAACCGGGGAGCTGTTTTTT. Amino acids: CASSRRQGPTGELFF. The entire variable domain, with the rest obtained from reference TRBV7-9 and TRBJ2-2, is as follows: DTGVSQNPRHKITKRGQNVTFRCDPISEHNRLYWYRQTLGQGPEFLTYFQNEAQLEKSRLLSDRFSAERPKGSFSTLEIQRTEQGDSAMYLCASSRRQGPTGELFFGEGSRLTVL.